The 12 T cell receptor beta chains listed next were all sequenced from one sample in a study of T cells in women clearing cervical HPV infection. The table came from immunoSEQ multiplex PCR; TCRdb's copy has only in-frame clones and leaves some out. The sample includes about 16,000 clones. Sequenced: blood buffy coat. All receptors come from a woman aged 18 to 75 with a cervical HPV16 infection that either progressed to CIN3+ or cleared (not recorded which).

Concerning this clone: The CDR3 extends 3 residues past the end of the read, so its final part is completed from the germline J gene. J is TRBJ1-1 and V is TRBV20-1, with D possibly TRBD1 on 5 matching bases. The CDR3 runs to 12 residues. Germline V gene sequence: CDR1 DFQATT, CDR2 SNEGSKA (reference sequence). CDR3 DNA (partial): TGCAGTGCTAGCTTCAGGGACTACGAA. The encoded protein is CSASFRDYE. The full CDR3 protein reads CSASFRDYEAFF.

On this clone: The CDR3 goes on 3 residues after the read ends, and that part is filled in from the germline J gene. The V gene is TRBV19, the J gene TRBJ2-6, with 8 nucleotides matching TRBD1. The germline gives CDR1 LNHDA, CDR2 SQIVND (reference sequence). The CDR3 spans 16 residues. Losses at the gene ends were 9 bases for V and 4 bases for J; bases not matched to a gene: 11. CDR3: CASTGQGVRGANVLTF. Incomplete CDR3 DNA: TGTGCCAGCACAGGACAGGGAGTTAGAGGGGCCAACGTC.

A note on this clone: An end of the junction does not agree with germline; a read error may underlie this. The DNA ends 3 residues before the CDR3 does, and the rest of the CDR3 is filled in from the germline J gene. The rearrangement links TRBV4-2 to TRBJ1-5, with TRBD1 as a possible D gene (5 bases). In germline, CDR1 is LGHNA, CDR2 YNFKEQ. This CDR3 comprises 16 residues. CDR3 DNA, as far as it was read: TGCGCCAGCAGCCAGACCCGGGACTCAAGCAATCAGCCC. As protein: CASSQTRDSSNQP. The whole CDR3 sequence is CASSQTRDSSNQPQHF.

As concerns this clone: The read halts 3 residues ahead of the CDR3 end, with the missing end drawn from the germline J gene. The V and J genes are TRBV6-2 or TRBV6-3 and TRBJ2-7; D call uncertain. The CDR3 contains 14 residues. The V gene lost 2 bases and the J gene lost 4 bases, with 12 bases spanning the gap. The germline CDR1 and CDR2 sequences are MNHEY and SVGEGT. CDR3 sequence reads: CASSYLPLEYEQYF. The sequenced part of the CDR3 DNA is TGTGCCAGCAGTTACCTTCCGTTAGAGTACGAG.

To note about this clone: The read ends 3 residues early relative to the CDR3; the germline J gene fills the gap. This chain joins TRBV10-1 and TRBJ2-3; no clear D gene. Germline-derived CDR1 and CDR2 are WNHNN and SYGVQD (reference sequence). The length of the CDR3 is 15 residues. Trimming took off 0 bases at V and 0 bases at J, with 7 bases between the two ends. The CDR3 loop reads CASSESRSSTDTQYF. Incomplete CDR3 DNA: TGCGCCAGCAGTGAGTCCCGTTCTAGCACAGATACG.

Remarks on this clone: The read finishes 3 residues shy of the CDR3 end, and the germline J gene is used to complete it. This sequence joins TRBV5-6 and TRBJ1-2; D not certain. The germline V gene encodes CDR1 SGHDT and CDR2 YYEEEE. CDR3 length: 14 amino acids. Trimming took 0 bases from V and 0 from J, leaving 6 bases between them. The DNA read from the CDR3 is TGTGCCAGCAGCTTGGAACAGCCTAACTATGGC. Residues: CASSLEQPNYG. The entire CDR3 sequence reads CASSLEQPNYGYTF.

As to this clone: The read ends 3 residues shy of where the CDR3 ends; the end is completed using the germline J gene. This chain joins TRBV14 and TRBJ2-3; D is undetermined. Per the germline V gene, CDR1 is SGHDN and CDR2 is FVKESK. This CDR3 comprises 14 residues. Trimming cost V 2 bases and J 2 bases, with 8 bases left between them. CDR3 DNA (partial): TGTGCCAGCAGCCAAATGAGACACACAGATACG. Translated: CASSQMRHTDT. The whole CDR3 region reads CASSQMRHTDTQYF.

Worth noting for this clone: From the germline J gene comes the end of the CDR3, since the read stops 3 residues before it. The chain uses TRBV14 and TRBJ1-2, with a weak D call TRBD1 (5 bases). CDR1 and CDR2 from the germline V gene are SGHDN and FVKESK. V was trimmed by 4 bases and J by 3 bases, leaving 15 bases between them. The CDR3 has 15 residues. The CDR3 bases that were read are TGTGCCAGCAGCCCCTGGGGGGGGATCGACTATGGC. Residues: CASSPWGGIDYG. The CDR3, in full, reads CASSPWGGIDYGYTF. Full variable domain (remainder filled in from reference TRBV14 and TRBJ1-2): EAGVTQFPSHSVIEKGQTVTLRCDPISGHDNLYWYRRVMGKEIKFLLHFVKESKQDESGMPNNRFLAERTGGTYSTLKVQPAELEDSGVYFCASSPWGGIDYGYTFGSGTRLTVV.

CDR3 bases read: TGTGCCAGCAGTTACTCGAAGGACAGGGGGCCAGAGACC. The encoded protein is CASSYSKDRGPET. The whole CDR3 sequence reads CASSYSKDRGPETQYF. The rearrangement joins TRBV6-2 or TRBV6-3 to TRBJ2-5; 11 positions agree with TRBD1. The CDR3 is cut off 3 residues early in the read; its end comes from the germline J gene. Per the germline V gene, CDR1 is MNHEY and CDR2 is SVGEGT. The CDR3 runs to 16 residues. The V and J ends lost 0 bases and 4 bases, in that order; junction bases with no gene match: 4.

On this clone: From the germline J gene comes the end of the CDR3, since the read stops 3 residues before it. The rearrangement joins TRBV2 to TRBJ2-2; D is undetermined. The V gene lost 7 bases and the J gene lost 1 base, with 4 bases spanning the gap. The CDR3 length is 12 residues. The germline V gene encodes CDR1 SNHLY and CDR2 FYNNEI. Partial CDR3 DNA: TGTGCCAGCACCGGGAACACCGGGGAG. It specifies CASTGNTGE. The full CDR3 is CASTGNTGELFF. The full variable domain, in which reference TRBV2 and TRBJ2-2 provide the parts outside the CDR3, is EPEVTQTPSHQVTQMGQEVILRCVPISNHLYFYWYRQILGQKVEFLVSFYNNEISEKSEIFDDQFSVERPDGSNFTLKIRSTKLEDSAMYFCASTGNTGELFFGEGSRLTVL.

Details on this clone: The CDR3 extends 3 residues past the end of the read, so its final part is completed from the germline J gene. The chain joins TRBV29-1 to TRBJ1-2, with 7 positions matching TRBD1. CDR1 is SQVTM and CDR2 is ANQGSEA in the germline V gene. Trimming took 4 bases from V and 7 from J; bases not matched to a gene: 18. This CDR3 is 16 amino acids long. CDR3 residues: CSVGGPLGKGASGYTF. Partial CDR3 DNA: TGCAGCGTTGGAGGCCCATTAGGAAAGGGGGCTTCTGGC.

To note about this clone: The read terminates 3 residues before the CDR3 end, so the remaining end is supplied by the germline J gene. The gene calls are TRBV12-3 or TRBV12-4 and TRBJ1-6, with D tentatively TRBD1 (5 bases). This CDR3 has 17 amino acids. The ends were cut back, 6 bases at V and 4 bases at J, with 19 bases in the middle. CDR3 sequence: CASSPLGFRGYNSPLHF. The DNA read from the CDR3 is TGTGCCAGCAGCCCCCTGGGGTTTAGGGGTTATAATTCACCC.